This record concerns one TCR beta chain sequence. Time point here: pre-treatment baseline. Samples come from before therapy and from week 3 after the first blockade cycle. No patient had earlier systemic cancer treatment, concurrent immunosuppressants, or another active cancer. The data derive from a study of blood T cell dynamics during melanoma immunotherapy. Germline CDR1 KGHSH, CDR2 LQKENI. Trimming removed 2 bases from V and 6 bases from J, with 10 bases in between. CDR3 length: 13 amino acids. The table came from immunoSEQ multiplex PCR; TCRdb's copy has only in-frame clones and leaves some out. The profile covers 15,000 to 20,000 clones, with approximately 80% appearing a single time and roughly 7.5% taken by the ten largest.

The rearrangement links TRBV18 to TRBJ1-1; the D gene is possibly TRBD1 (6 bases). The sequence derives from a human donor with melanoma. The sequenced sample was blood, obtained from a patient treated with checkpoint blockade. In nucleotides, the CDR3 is TGTGCCAGCTCACCAACAGGGAATGCTGAAGCTTTCTTT. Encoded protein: CASSPTGNAEAFF.